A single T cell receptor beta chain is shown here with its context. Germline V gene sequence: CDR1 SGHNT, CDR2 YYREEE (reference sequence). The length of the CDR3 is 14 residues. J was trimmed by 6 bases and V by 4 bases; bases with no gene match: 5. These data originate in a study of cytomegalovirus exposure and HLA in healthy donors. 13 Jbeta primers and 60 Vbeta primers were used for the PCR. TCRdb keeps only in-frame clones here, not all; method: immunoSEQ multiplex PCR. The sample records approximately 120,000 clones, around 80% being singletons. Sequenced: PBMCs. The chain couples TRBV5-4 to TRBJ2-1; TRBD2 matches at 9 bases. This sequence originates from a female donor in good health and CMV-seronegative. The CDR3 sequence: CASSAGGGSNEQFF. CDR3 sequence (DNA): TGTGCCAGCAGCGCGGGGGGGGGCAGCAATGAGCAGTTCTTC. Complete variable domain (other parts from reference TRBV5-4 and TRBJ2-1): ETGVTQSPTHLIKTRGQQVTLRCSSQSGHNTVSWYQQALGQGPQFIFQYYREEENGRGNFPPRFSGLQFPNYSSELNVNALELDDSALYLCASSAGGGSNEQFFGPGTRLTVL.